This TCR beta chain originates from a study of cytomegalovirus exposure and HLA in healthy donors. General observations from the study: In vitro confirmation showed a few CMV-associated chains to be CMV antigen specific.

Of note for this clone: As yet, its antigen is unknown.

The PCR had 60 Vbeta and 13 Jbeta primers. TCRdb's copy holds only in-frame clones and misses some; the assay was immunoSEQ multiplex PCR. The table has about 90,000 clones, approximately 71% seen once. Deletions cut 5 bases from V and 7 bases from J, with 12 bases between. The CDR3 runs 12 residues. CDR1 is ENHRY and CDR2 is SYGVKD in the germline V gene. The TCR originated in a woman aged 18-29 years in good health and CMV-seropositive. What was sequenced was PBMCs. J is TRBJ2-7 and V is TRBV10-3, with no clear D. The CDR3 nucleotides are TGTGCCATCAGTCGTCTCATGCGGGAGCAGTACTTC. Translated, it gives CAISRLMREQYF.